This TCR beta chain is drawn from a study of HIV-infected patients and healthy controls (dated by TCRdb to 2014 to 2015). Receptor amplification or capture employed 5' RACE. Sequencer: Illumina MiSeq. TCRdb reprocessed the public reads (quality trimming at Q25 with fastp, clone calling with MiXCR) and kept in-frame beta chains. Rows with one shared CDR3 protein collapse into an entry with the most common genes and DNA. This sample holds about 67,000 distinct CDR3 sequences; about a sixth were observed only once. The ten largest account for around 6% of the sample. This clonotype has a count of ten or more. What antigen it recognizes has not been identified. The sample holds no much larger clone one base away, and base qualities are not on file. V loses 8 bases at its end and J loses 2 bases; junction bases beyond the gene matches: 7. The CDR3 runs 15 amino acids, cysteine and phenylalanine included. Solely the CDR3 DNA is kept, with 45 bases framed from the first base. As encoded in the germline V gene (reference sequence), CDR1 is SEHNR while CDR2 is FQNEAQ.

Specimen: CD4+ T cells from blood. This receptor was identified in a human donor in good health. The receptor chain draws on TRBV7-9 and TRBJ2-5; 11 bases in between match TRBD2. This receptor has the CDR3 CASGTSGSVQETQYF. The base sequence is TGTGCCAGCGGCACTAGCGGGAGTGTTCAAGAGACCCAGTACTTC.